These T cell receptor beta chains were read from a single sample in a study of shared clonotypes between healthy human individuals. Produced via immunoSEQ multiplex PCR; TCRdb's table is partial and in-frame only. The sample yields 2.3 million or so clones, more than 85% seen once. The sequenced sample consisted of naive CD4+ T cells from PBMCs. All receptors come from a young man in good health. Some clones in this sample may be carry-over from other donors' samples. CDR3s include the opening cysteine and the closing phenylalanine or tryptophan. D genes are given only for firm matches. Clone sizes are given selectively: once, few, many, or a class where the clone is expanded.

>NA|TRBJ2-7|TRBV7-2|NA
CASSLAPGVSYEQYF
TGTGCCAGCAGCTTAGCCCCCGGGGTGTCCTACGAGCAGTACTTC
>NA|TRBJ2-1|TRBV25-1|NA
CASSEWAYNEQFF
TGTGCCAGCAGTGAATGGGCCTACAATGAGCAGTTCTTC
>NA|TRBJ1-2|TRBV5-4|NA
CASSLMATVGAGGYTF
TGTGCCAGCAGCTTAATGGCCACCGTGGGGGCTGGCGGCTACACCTTC
>NA|TRBJ1-3|TRBV7-9|NA
CASSLGGSSGNTIYF
TGTGCCAGCAGCTTAGGGGGCAGCTCTGGAAACACCATATATTTT
>NA|TRBJ1-1|TRBV30|TRBD1
CAEDRGRNTEAFF
TGTGCCGAAGACAGGGGGCGGAACACTGAAGCTTTCTTT
>once|TRBJ2-5|TRBV7-6|TRBD1
CASSLWAGDRRQETQYF
TGTGCCAGCAGCTTATGGGCTGGGGACAGGCGACAAGAGACCCAGTACTTC
>NA|TRBJ2-7|TRBV10-3|NA
CAISDSSLEQYF
TGTGCCATCAGTGATAGTTCTCTCGAGCAGTACTTC
>NA|TRBJ2-5|TRBV29-1|NA
CSAYGVAETQYF
TGCAGCGCCTACGGGGTGGCGGAGACCCAGTACTTC
>NA|TRBJ2-5|TRBV7-2|NA
CASSLGRGPQSETQYF
TGTGCCAGCAGCTTAGGCAGGGGCCCTCAATCAGAGACCCAGTACTTC
>NA|TRBJ1-3|TRBV5-1|TRBD1
CASSLLGTGGSGNTIYF
TGCGCCAGCAGCTTGCTTGGGACAGGGGGTTCTGGAAACACCATATATTTT
>NA|TRBJ2-7|TRBV6-6|NA
CASRDGGSTYEQYF
TGTGCCAGCAGAGACGGGGGCTCTACCTACGAGCAGTACTTC
>NA|TRBJ2-5|TRBV5-4|NA
CASSLPGARGETQYF
TGTGCCAGCAGCTTGCCAGGGGCCAGGGGAGAGACCCAGTACTTC
>NA|TRBJ2-2|TRBV6-1|NA
CASSEGGVAGELFF
TGTGCCAGCAGTGAAGGCGGCGTGGCCGGGGAGCTGTTTTTT
>NA|TRBJ1-1|TRBV7-2|NA
CASSLAGLSEAFF
TGTGCCAGCAGCTTAGCGGGGTTGTCTGAAGCTTTCTTT
>NA|TRBJ2-7|TRBV4-1|TRBD1
CASSPRTGDYEQYF
TGCGCCAGCAGCCCCCGGACAGGGGACTACGAGCAGTACTTC